At least ten counts were recorded for the clone carrying this T cell receptor beta chain. V was pared by 0 bases and J by 0 bases, with 5 bases of the junction left unmatched. The CDR3 sequence is 17 residues long. Germline CDR1 reads LGHNA; CDR2 reads YSLEER. The time point here: pre-sensitization, week 0. Described treatment: therapeutic diphenylcyclopropenone sensitization with weekly scalp DPC. The authors extracted total RNA from unfractionated whole blood. Unique molecular identifiers were affixed to discrete cDNA molecules within the library. TCRdb ran MiXCR on the RACE reads and lists one entry per CDR3 protein. The table shows approximately 370,000 distinct CDR3 sequences, with about 5.4% occurring only once. This entry belongs to a study of human T cells and chemical hapten exposure.

This receptor was obtained from a woman under 30 with alopecia areata. Some clones in this sample may be carry-over from other donors' samples. The chain links TRBV4-3 to TRBJ1-3; 7 bases agree with TRBD1. Specimen: whole blood, collected in connection with sensitization to the hapten diphenylcyclopropenone (DPC). The CDR3 loop reads CASSQDTGELSGNTIYF. CDR3 nucleotide sequence: TGCGCCAGCAGCCAAGATACAGGGGAACTCTCTGGAAACACCATATATTTT.